Shown below are 25 T cell receptor beta chains from a single sample sequenced in a study of Graves' ophthalmopathy and Graves' hyperthyroidism. RNA transcripts provided the template for amplifying TCR beta CDR3 regions. First-round RT-PCR with HTBI primers preceded a second-round multiplex PCR. TCRdb reprocessed the multiplex PCR reads via MiXCR and lists one record per CDR3 protein. In the table there are approximately 150,000 distinct CDR3 sequences, roughly two fifths of which are singletons. Sequenced sample: peripheral blood. Receptor source: a man aged 25 to 45 with Graves' ophthalmopathy.

CDR3 protein: CASSIVQGLIYTGELFF. The CDR3 coding sequence is TGTGCCAGCAGCATCGTACAGGGCTTAATTTATACCGGGGAGCTGTTTTTT. The gene calls are TRBV11-2 and TRBJ2-2, with a possible D match to TRBD1 (6 bases). CDR3 size: 17 residues. The germline CDR1 and CDR2 sequences are SGHAT and FQNNGV. Trimming removed 5 bases from V and 5 bases from J, with 21 bases in between.

J is TRBJ2-7 and V is TRBV6-2 or TRBV6-3; 12 bases line up with TRBD2. Germline CDR1 is MNHEY and CDR2 is SVGEGT. This CDR3 contains 16 residues. The junction had 2 bases not matched to a gene; V was cut back by 0 bases and J by 2 bases. The CDR3 reads CASSYSASGRAYEQYF. DNA of the CDR3: TGTGCCAGCAGTTACTCAGCTAGCGGGAGGGCCTACGAGCAGTACTTC.

This clonotype was recorded many times. V usage is TRBV6-2 or TRBV6-3 and J usage is TRBJ2-7; TRBD2 is a possible D gene (8 bases). Trimming stripped 7 bases from V and 1 base from J, with 17 bases between. The CDR3 sequence is 15 residues long. CDR1 and CDR2 (germline): MNHEY, SVGEGT. The CDR3 region has the DNA TGTGCCAGCACCCCCGGGGGGGACAGTTCCTACGAGCAGTACTTC. Translated: CASTPGGDSSYEQYF.

The V and J genes are TRBV12-3 or TRBV12-4 and TRBJ1-1, with D tentatively TRBD1 (5 bases). The CDR3 extends over 15 amino acids. Trimming cost V 2 bases and J 4 bases, with 14 bases left between them. In DNA, the CDR3 is TGTGCCAGCAGTTTACGATCCCGGGGGATCACTGAAGCTTTCTTT. Protein product: CASSLRSRGITEAFF.

V is TRBV6-2 or TRBV6-3 and J is TRBJ2-7; the match to TRBD2 covers 13 bases. The CDR3 length is 15 residues. Trimming took 5 bases from V and 6 from J; bases not matched to a gene: 7. CDR1 MNHEY and CDR2 SVGEGT come from the germline V gene. The DNA for the CDR3 is TGTGCCAGCAGTAAAACTAGCGGGAGGGCCCTCGAGCAGTACTTC. Residues: CASSKTSGRALEQYF.

The sample holds many counts of this clonotype. The rearrangement links TRBV18 to TRBJ2-7; the match to TRBD1 covers 9 bases. V lost 3 bases to trimming and J lost 5 bases; unmatched junction nucleotides: 8. Germline V gene lookup returns CDR1 KGHSH and CDR2 LQKENI. The CDR3 runs 15 residues. CDR3 protein: CASSPLGTGFNEQYF. CDR3 bases: TGTGCCAGCTCACCCCTAGGGACAGGGTTCAACGAGCAGTACTTC.

This clonotype showed up just a few times. The rearrangement links TRBV7-9 to TRBJ2-5; 7 nucleotides line up with TRBD2. V shed 5 bases, J shed 2 bases, and the junction held 2 bases outside the gene matches. This CDR3 has 13 amino acids. CDR1 is SEHNR and CDR2 is FQNEAQ in the germline V gene (reference sequence). The CDR3 region has the DNA TGTGCCAGCAGCGGGGGGGGTCAAGAGACCCAGTACTTC. Its protein product is CASSGGGQETQYF. The complete variable domain, with remaining parts taken from reference TRBV7-9 and TRBJ2-5, reads DTGVSQNPRHKITKRGQNVTFRCDPISEHNRLYWYRQTLGQGPEFLTYFQNEAQLEKSRLLSDRFSAERPKGSFSTLEIQRTEQGDSAMYLCASSGGGQETQYFGPGTRLLVL.

In this sample, this clonotype turned up many times. In DNA, the CDR3 is TGTGCCAGCAGCCTCAGGAGGATCGACTATGGCTACACCTTC. It codes for CASSLRRIDYGYTF. This chain connects TRBV12-3 or TRBV12-4 to TRBJ1-2; D is ambiguous. The V and J ends lost 6 bases and 3 bases respectively, with 14 bases between them. The CDR3 is 14 residues long.

This clonotype was picked up many times. The gene calls are TRBV9 and TRBJ1-1; 8 bases map to TRBD1. The CDR3 is 15 amino acids. CDR1 and CDR2 (germline): SGDLS, YYNGEE. Trimming cost V 3 bases and J 4 bases; bases outside gene matches: 8. CDR3 in amino acids: CASSGTGGRVTEAFF. CDR3 in DNA: TGTGCCAGCAGCGGTACAGGGGGGAGGGTCACTGAAGCTTTCTTT.

The V call is TRBV7-2, the J call TRBJ1-1, with D uncertain. CDR1 and CDR2 (germline): SGHTA, FQGNSA. CDR3 length: 13 residues. Trimming shortened V by 6 bases and J by 3 bases, and 11 bases separated the two germline ends. DNA of the CDR3: TGTGCCAGCAGTCGCATGGCGGACACTGAAGCTTTCTTT. Translating gives CASSRMADTEAFF. The entire variable domain, with the rest obtained from reference TRBV7-2 and TRBJ1-1, is as follows: GAGVSQSPSNKVTEKGKDVELRCDPISGHTALYWYRQSLGQGLEFLIYFQGNSAPDKSGLPSDRFSAERTGGSVSTLTIQRTQQEDSAVYLCASSRMADTEAFFGQGTRLTVV.

The table lists this clonotype with a count of one. The chain employs TRBV30 and TRBJ1-5; 7 positions agree with TRBD1. This CDR3 has 13 amino acids. With V trimmed by 6 bases and J by 7 bases, 9 bases remained unmatched. Germline V gene data show CDR1 as GTSNPN and CDR2 as SVGIG (reference sequence). The CDR3 spells CACNSGGWQPQHF. In nucleotides, the CDR3 is TGTGCCTGCAACTCAGGGGGTTGGCAGCCCCAGCATTTT.

This clonotype has at least ten counts. This chain links TRBV12-3 or TRBV12-4 with TRBJ2-5; D gene unclear. V was clipped by 3 bases and J by 5 bases, with 10 bases between them. The CDR3 extends over 13 amino acids. CDR3 region: CASSFRQTETQYF. The CDR3 DNA sequence: TGTGCCAGCAGTTTTAGGCAGACTGAGACCCAGTACTTC.

This clonotype was seen at least ten times. This rearrangement joins TRBV12-3 or TRBV12-4 to TRBJ2-5; D gene uncertain. This CDR3 is built from 13 residues. With 1 base removed from V and 1 base from J, the gap between germline ends came to 4 bases. The CDR3: CASSLVFQETQYF. CDR3 coding DNA: TGTGCCAGCAGTTTAGTGTTCCAAGAGACCCAGTACTTC.

The chain recombines TRBV12-3 or TRBV12-4 with TRBJ2-7; no definite D call. V lost 3 bases and J 6 bases, leaving 9 bases between the germline ends. The CDR3 is 12 amino acids. DNA for the CDR3: TGTGCCAGCAGTTTCGCCCCCCCCGAGCAGTACTTC. Residues: CASSFAPPEQYF.

Many counts were recorded for this clonotype. The rearrangement uses TRBV6-2 or TRBV6-3 and TRBJ1-1; D perhaps matches TRBD1 (5 bases). V was shortened by 3 bases and J by 2 bases, with 13 bases between the two germline ends. Germline V lookup: CDR1 MNHEY, CDR2 SVGEGT. This CDR3 has 15 residues. The CDR3 DNA reads TGTGCCAGCAGTTATTCATGGGGGAGAAACACTGAAGCTTTCTTT. Translating gives CASSYSWGRNTEAFF.

There are many counts of this clonotype. The rearrangement uses TRBV7-8 and TRBJ2-5; the D is unclear. Germline values: CDR1 SGHVS, CDR2 FQNEAQ. Between the trimmed V and J ends, which lost 0 bases and 4 bases, there was a span of 9 bases. This CDR3 is built from 14 residues. The CDR3 here is CASSLALLTETQYF. For the CDR3, the DNA is TGTGCCAGCAGCTTAGCGCTACTAACAGAGACCCAGTACTTC.

This clonotype was seen many times. The V call is TRBV4-3, the J call TRBJ2-5; D ambiguous. V lost 0 bases and J 2 bases, leaving 4 bases between the germline ends. This CDR3 comprises 13 residues. Germline CDR1 LGHNA, CDR2 YSLEER. The CDR3 DNA follows: TGCGCCAGCAGCCAAGAGGGGCAAGAGACCCAGTACTTC. This encodes CASSQEGQETQYF.

The rearrangement links TRBV6-2 or TRBV6-3 to TRBJ2-7; D not resolved. The CDR3 covers 12 residues. Trimming removed 2 bases at V and 6 bases at J, with 8 bases between. The germline CDR1 and CDR2 sequences are MNHEY and SVGEGT. The CDR3 loop reads CASSYMGFEQYF. DNA of the CDR3: TGTGCCAGCAGTTACATGGGGTTCGAGCAGTACTTC.

This clonotype was recorded at least ten times. The chain links TRBV6-1 to TRBJ2-4, with D possibly TRBD2 on 5 matching bases. V dropped 10 bases and J dropped 5 bases, with 18 bases sitting between them. The germline V gene has CDR1 MNHNS and CDR2 SASEGT. The CDR3 covers 14 residues. CDR3 in amino acids: CATKSRVGENIQYF. CDR3 DNA sequence: TGTGCCACCAAATCAAGGGTCGGGGAAAACATTCAGTACTTC.

This sequence joins TRBV12-3 or TRBV12-4 and TRBJ2-7, with 9 bases that match TRBD1. V was pared by 8 bases and J by 2 bases, with 4 bases of the junction left unmatched. The length of the CDR3 is 13 residues. The CDR3 spells CASGTGTTYEQYF. The CDR3 DNA reads TGTGCCAGCGGGACAGGGACCACCTACGAGCAGTACTTC.

This clonotype turned up a few times. The chain is built from TRBV11-2 and TRBJ1-6, with D possibly matching TRBD1 (5 bases). Germline lookup yields CDR1 SGHAT and CDR2 FQNNGV. The CDR3 loop spans 15 amino acids. Between the trimmed V and J ends, which lost 2 bases and 8 bases, there was a span of 13 bases. Written as DNA, the CDR3 is TGTGCCAGCAGCTTACGGGACGTAGGATATTCACCCCTCCACTTT. Its protein product is CASSLRDVGYSPLHF.

This clonotype was observed many times. The chain links TRBV7-2 to TRBJ2-2, with TRBD2 matching 7 bases. Looked up from germline, CDR1 is SGHTA and CDR2 is FQGNSA. The CDR3 runs 16 residues. With 4 bases clipped from V and 4 bases from J, the junction kept 9 bases outside the gene matches. In nucleotides, the CDR3 is TGTGCCAGCAGCTCGTACCCTTCTAGCGGCACCGGGGAGCTGTTTTTT. Translating gives CASSSYPSSGTGELFF.

This clonotype was detected many times. The V gene is TRBV28, the J gene TRBJ1-1, with D unresolved. The CDR3 is 13 residues long. CDR1 is MDHEN, CDR2 SYDVKM, per germline. Trimming stripped 7 bases from V and 0 bases from J, with 9 bases between. CDR3 in amino acids: CASTYYMNTEAFF. In DNA form, the CDR3 reads TGTGCCAGCACCTATTATATGAACACTGAAGCTTTCTTT.

This sequence joins TRBV7-8 and TRBJ1-1; 7 positions agree with TRBD1. The CDR3 totals 16 residues. V gave up 2 bases and J gave up 3 bases; unmatched junction bases: 9. Germline CDR1 reads SGHVS; CDR2 reads FQNEAQ. Here the CDR3 reads CASSLPKQGMDTEAFF. The CDR3 region has the DNA TGTGCCAGCAGCTTACCCAAACAGGGGATGGACACTGAAGCTTTCTTT.

This clonotype was detected many times. The chain carries TRBV29-1 and TRBJ1-6; possible D gene TRBD1, 6 bases. Germline CDR1 and CDR2: SQVTM and ANQGSEA. The CDR3 covers 13 residues. The V end lost 6 bases, the J end lost 8 bases, and 14 bases lay between the germline ends. The chain's CDR3 is CSVSQGSDSPLHF. CDR3 bases: TGCAGCGTGTCACAGGGATCCGATTCACCCCTCCACTTT.